This TCR beta chain was obtained from a study of blood T cell repertoires in COVID-19. Background on the study: Collection of acute and convalescent COVID-19 samples took place in the United States, Italy and Spain.

Methods used by the authors: Amplifying reference gene primers gave estimates of nucleated cell counts. TCRdb keeps only in-frame clones here, not all; method: immunoSEQ multiplex PCR. For V, J and clone size, that table is used; D and trimming come from the DNA. The table includes 55,000 to 80,000 clones, around 85% detected once. The source is a man between 65 and 79 years old with acute or convalescent COVID-19. Material for sequencing was peripheral blood.

The DNA of the CDR3 is TGTGCCAGCAGTTCGGGTGAAAGGGGGAACTTCTATGGCTACACCTTC. Protein product: CASSSGERGNFYGYTF. This sequence joins TRBV6-5 and TRBJ1-2, with D maybe TRBD1 (6 bases). This CDR3 has 16 residues. Germline values: CDR1 MNHEY, CDR2 SVGAGI. The V gene lost 4 bases and the J gene lost 4 bases, with 19 bases spanning the gap.